This T cell receptor (beta chain) was observed in a study of CD8+CD57+ T cells in acquired aplastic anemia. For the study at large: Across the sorted CD4+ and CD8+ cells, DNA amounts averaged approximately 3.1 ug. Points from the study as a whole: Patients and controls had in common twenty-nine CD8+ CDR3 sequences.

Germline CDR1 and CDR2: LNHNV and YYDKDF (reference sequence). The ends lost 10 bases at V and 1 base at J; junction bases unmatched: 15. The CDR3 is made up of 16 amino acids. Details on this clonotype: Its antigen is undetermined.

Patients chosen for sequencing had CD8+CD57+ cells that had expanded, as shown by flow cytometry. Diagnosis of severe acquired aplastic anemia applied to all patients. Genomic DNA constituted the template upon which TCR beta VDJ and CDR3 profiling was performed. TCRdb ran MiXCR on the reads and lists one entry per CDR3 protein. The sample gives about 200,000 distinct CDR3 sequences, approximately 65% of which show up once; about 60% is in the top ten. Sequencing was performed on sorted CD4+, CD8+, or CD8+CD57+ T cells (not recorded which) from PBMCs. The sequence came from a human donor with aplastic anemia. The chain employs TRBV15 and TRBJ1-1; TRBD1 agrees at 7 bases. CDR3: CASSLDRVKGNTEAFF. DNA of the CDR3: TGTGCCAGCAGTTTAGACAGGGTGAAGGGGAACACTGAAGCTTTCTTT. The whole variable domain, remainder taken from reference TRBV15 and TRBJ1-1, is DAMVIQNPRYQVTQFGKPVTLSCSQTLNHNVMYWYQQKSSQAPKLLFHYYDKDFNNEADTPDNFQSRRPNTSFCFLDIRSPGLGDTAMYLCASSLDRVKGNTEAFFGQGTRLTVV.